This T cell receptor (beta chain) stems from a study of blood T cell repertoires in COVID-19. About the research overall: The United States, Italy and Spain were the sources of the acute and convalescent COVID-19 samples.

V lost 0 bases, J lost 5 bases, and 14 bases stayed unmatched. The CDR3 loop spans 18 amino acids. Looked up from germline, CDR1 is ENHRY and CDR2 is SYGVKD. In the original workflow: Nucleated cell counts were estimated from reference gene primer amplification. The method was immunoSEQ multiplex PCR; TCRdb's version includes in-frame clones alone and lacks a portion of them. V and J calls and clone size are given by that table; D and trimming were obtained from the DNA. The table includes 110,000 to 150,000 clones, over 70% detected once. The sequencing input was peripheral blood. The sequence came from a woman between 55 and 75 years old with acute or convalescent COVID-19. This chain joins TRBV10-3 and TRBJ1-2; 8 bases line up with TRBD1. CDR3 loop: CAISESKQGQAPIYGYTF. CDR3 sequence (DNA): TGTGCCATCAGTGAGTCGAAGCAGGGACAGGCCCCTATTTATGGCTACACCTTC.